The rows below give T cell receptor beta chains drawn from one sample of a study of blood T cell repertoires in COVID-19. Profiled with immunoSEQ multiplex PCR; TCRdb holds only in-frame clones, not every one. The sample has approximately 220,000 clones, approximately 86% seen once; the top ten hold 3.5% to 4%. The specimen was PBMCs or T cells enriched from blood (not recorded which). Receptors originate from a woman in her forties with acute COVID-19. Each CDR3 is given with its conserved first and last residue. The D gene is left open where the match is weak. Clone size appears in some rows only: once, few, many, or a class for an expanded clone.

CDR3nt | CDR3aa | abundance | v_gene | d_gene | j_gene | len
TGTGCCAGCAGCTTAGTTGTAGGGGGCGACTATGGCTACACCTTC | CASSLVVGGDYGYTF | . | TRBV7-2 | TRBD1 | TRBJ1-2 | 15
TGCAGCGTAATTAGCGGGTCCTCTGGAATTGAGCAGTTCTTC | CSVISGSSGIEQFF | . | TRBV29-1 | TRBD2 | TRBJ2-1 | 14
TGCGCCAGCAGCCTAAGGGGCAGGGGTGGGGGTTATAGCAATCAGCCCCAGCATTTT | CASSLRGRGGGYSNQPQHF | few | TRBV4-1 | . | TRBJ1-5 | 19
TGTGCCAGCAGTTTAAAAGGGGCCGATAGGTTGGAGACCCAGTACTTC | CASSLKGADRLETQYF | few | TRBV27 | . | TRBJ2-5 | 16
TGTGCCAGCAGTTTATGGGCTGGGGGCGGCACTGAAGCTTTCTTT | CASSLWAGGGTEAFF | . | TRBV28 | . | TRBJ1-1 | 15
TGTGCCTTAACCGGCGGGGTTCTTGGTACGCAGTATTTT | CALTGGVLGTQYF | few | TRBV30 | . | TRBJ2-3 | 13
TGCAGCGCCGGGGGACAGGGCCACAATGAGCAGTTCTTC | CSAGGQGHNEQFF | . | TRBV29-1 | TRBD1 | TRBJ2-1 | 13
TGCGCCAGCAGCCAACCGAGGGACAGGGGTCGTTCACCCCTCCACTTT | CASSQPRDRGRSPLHF | . | TRBV4-1 | TRBD1 | TRBJ1-6 | 16
TGTGCCAGTAGTCCTCAAACATCCTCCTACGAGCAGTACTTC | CASSPQTSSYEQYF | . | TRBV19 | . | TRBJ2-7 | 14
TGTGTCCAGCAAAGCCCAGGGGGCAATCAGCCCCAGCATTTT | CVQQSPGGNQPQHF | . | TRBV21-1 | . | TRBJ1-5 | 14
TGCGCCAGCAGCCCCACATCGGGACTAGCGGGAGGGTCCTACGAGCAGTACTTC | CASSPTSGLAGGSYEQYF | few | TRBV5-1 | TRBD2 | TRBJ2-7 | 18
TGTGCCACCAGTGCATCTACGGGAGCTGCCACTGAAGCTTTCTTT | CATSASTGAATEAFF | . | TRBV24-1 | . | TRBJ1-1 | 15
TGTGCCAGCAGTTTGTCTTCTAGCGGGAGGGGGGAGCAGTACTTC | CASSLSSSGRGEQYF | . | TRBV27 | TRBD2 | TRBJ2-7 | 15
TGTGCCAGCAGCAGGGGGAGTTCCGAGCAGTACTTC | CASSRGSSEQYF | . | TRBV28 | TRBD1 | TRBJ2-7 | 12
TGTGCCAGCAGTTTGGTGAGCTCCTACAATGAGCAGTTCTTC | CASSLVSSYNEQFF | once | TRBV27 | . | TRBJ2-1 | 14
TGTGCCAGCAGCGTAGCGGGGGGCAGGGAAGAGACCCAGTACTTC | CASSVAGGREETQYF | . | TRBV9 | . | TRBJ2-5 | 15
TGTGCCACCAGCAGAGAGCCGTCAAGCGGGAGGTTGGGTGAGCAGTTCTTC | CATSREPSSGRLGEQFF | . | TRBV15 | TRBD2 | TRBJ2-1 | 17
TGTGCCACCAGCCCCGTGGGCTTCACAGATACGCAGTATTTT | CATSPVGFTDTQYF | once | TRBV15 | . | TRBJ2-3 | 14
TGTGCCACCAGTGATGGTCTAGCGGTGGGGAATGAGCAGTTCTTC | CATSDGLAVGNEQFF | . | TRBV24-1 | TRBD2 | TRBJ2-1 | 15
TGTGCCACAAGCCCGGGACAGGTAACCTACGAGCAGTACTTC | CATSPGQVTYEQYF | . | TRBV19 | TRBD1 | TRBJ2-7 | 14
TGCGCCAGCAGCCAAGGGCTAGCGGGAGTTATAAGGGGCATTCAGTACTTC | CASSQGLAGVIRGIQYF | . | TRBV4-1 | TRBD2 | TRBJ2-4 | 17
TGTGCCAGCCGAACGACGGGTAACTATGGCTACACCTTC | CASRTTGNYGYTF | once | TRBV28 | . | TRBJ1-2 | 13
TGTGCCAGCAGGCCACCTAGCGGTCTAAGGGAGACCCAGTACTTC | CASRPPSGLRETQYF | . | TRBV6-5 | TRBD2 | TRBJ2-5 | 15
TGCGCCAGCAGCCTAGCGGGAGTCCGGACCGGGGAGCTGTTTTTT | CASSLAGVRTGELFF | . | TRBV4-1 | TRBD2 | TRBJ2-2 | 15
TGTGCCGGAACACCGACTGCAGGGACCGGGGAGCTGTTTTTT | CAGTPTAGTGELFF | . | TRBV6-5 | . | TRBJ2-2 | 14
TGTGCCAGCAGGGCGGCAAGGCTAGCCGGGTACAGAGGCTACGAGCAGTACTTC | CASRAARLAGYRGYEQYF | few | TRBV2 | . | TRBJ2-7 | 18
TGTGCCAGCAGCCAAGATCGGGCGGGGGAAGGCTACACCTTC | CASSQDRAGEGYTF | . | TRBV3-1/TRBV3-2 | . | TRBJ1-2 | 14
TGTGCCAGTGGGGGGACCGGGAGAGGTGGCTACACCTTC | CASGGTGRGGYTF | . | TRBV19 | . | TRBJ1-2 | 13
TGTGCCAGCAGTGGACAACTAGCTAGCACAGATACGCAGTATTTT | CASSGQLASTDTQYF | . | TRBV2 | . | TRBJ2-3 | 15